These 17 T cell receptor beta chains originate from one sample sequenced in a study of cytomegalovirus exposure and HLA in healthy donors. PCR was performed using 60 Vbeta and 13 Jbeta primers. Using immunoSEQ multiplex PCR, the repertoire was profiled, and TCRdb retains in-frame clones only, with some absent. The sample yields 100,000 or so clones, around 83% seen once. Sequencing was performed on PBMCs. Source of these receptors: a woman younger than 35 in good health and CMV-seronegative.

To note about this clone: Mismatch with germline at one junction end may stem from a read error. The chain carries TRBV7-9 and TRBJ1-4, with TRBD1 identical over 8 bases. This CDR3 spans 15 amino acids. Germline V lookup: CDR1 SEHNR, CDR2 FQNEAQ (reference sequence). CDR3: CSSSSIQGANEKLFF. CDR3 sequence (DNA): TGTTCCAGCAGCTCCATCCAGGGGGCAAATGAAAAACTGTTTTTT.

The chain carries TRBV4-3 and TRBJ2-2; D perhaps matches TRBD1 (5 bases). The V gene's germline CDR1 is LGHNA and CDR2 YSLEER. This CDR3 contains 16 residues. V was pared by 0 bases and J by 6 bases, with 14 bases between. The CDR3 is CASSQDLGQGAGELFF. The CDR3 DNA reads TGCGCCAGCAGCCAAGATCTCGGGCAGGGTGCCGGGGAGCTGTTTTTT.

J is TRBJ2-5 and V is TRBV10-1; 9 nucleotides match TRBD2. The V segment lost 2 bases and the J segment 4 bases; nucleotides outside the gene matches: 11. CDR1 and CDR2 from the germline V gene are WNHNN and SYGVQD (reference sequence). This CDR3 is built from 17 residues. The CDR3 here is CASSEVVAGAEGETQYF. The CDR3 nucleotides read TGCGCCAGCAGTGAGGTTGTAGCGGGAGCAGAGGGAGAGACCCAGTACTTC.

In this sample, this clone turned up once. The chain is built from TRBV18 and TRBJ2-7; D perhaps matches TRBD1 (5 bases). From germline, CDR1 is KGHSH and CDR2 LQKENI. V was clipped by 5 bases and J by 6 bases, with 17 bases between them. The CDR3 consists of 14 residues. The CDR3 sequence: CASSETVQGSEQYF. CDR3 coding DNA: TGTGCCAGCTCAGAGACAGTCCAAGGTAGCGAGCAGTACTTC.

There are a few counts of this clone. The chain couples TRBV4-3 to TRBJ2-1; possible D gene TRBD2, 6 bases. The V end was cut by 1 base, the J end by 8 bases, with 18 bases between. The CDR3 runs to 16 residues. Germline lookup yields CDR1 LGHNA and CDR2 YSLEER. The CDR3 DNA is TGCGCCAGCAGCCAAGCGGGCGGGACCCCTGGGGATGAGCAGTTCTTC. Amino acid sequence: CASSQAGGTPGDEQFF.

The chain recombines TRBV5-6 with TRBJ1-1; D call uncertain. This CDR3 comprises 15 residues. Between the trimmed V and J ends, which lost 0 bases and 0 bases, there was a span of 9 bases. CDR1 is SGHDT, CDR2 YYEEEE, per germline. CDR3 DNA sequence: TGTGCCAGCAGCTTGGGGGCCAGGTTGAACACTGAAGCTTTCTTT. This codes for CASSLGARLNTEAFF.

The chain combines TRBV7-2 with TRBJ2-5, with D perhaps matching TRBD2 (6 bases). This CDR3 is built from 16 residues. CDR1 is SGHTA and CDR2 is FQGNSA in the germline V gene. V lost 0 bases to trimming and J lost 3 bases, with 14 bases between them. The DNA for the CDR3 is TGTGCCAGCAGCTTAGCGCTGAGGACTAAAGAAGAGACCCAGTACTTC. It codes for CASSLALRTKEETQYF.

The rearrangement uses TRBV28 and TRBJ1-5; weak D call: TRBD1 (6 bases). CDR1 MDHEN and CDR2 SYDVKM come from the germline V gene. The V end lost 3 bases, the J end lost 13 bases, and 10 bases lay between the germline ends. The length of the CDR3 is 11 residues. As DNA, the CDR3 is TGTGCCAGCAGTTTCCGGGACATTCAGCATTTT. It yields the protein CASSFRDIQHF.

This chain connects TRBV7-6 to TRBJ2-5; 8 bases align to TRBD2. V shed 4 bases, J shed 5 bases, and the junction held 9 bases outside the gene matches. The germline V gene has CDR1 SGHVS and CDR2 FNYEAQ. The CDR3 runs to 15 residues. The CDR3, as DNA: TGTGCCAGCAGCTCTACGGGACTAGGGGCGGAGACCCAGTACTTC. This gives the protein CASSSTGLGAETQYF.

The chain carries TRBV4-1 and TRBJ1-1, with 8 positions matching TRBD1. This CDR3 is 17 amino acids long. V lost 4 bases and J lost 1; bases outside the gene matches: 11. CDR1 MGHRA and CDR2 YSYEKL come from the germline V gene. CDR3: CASSPSDRDRPNTEAFF. Written as DNA, the CDR3 is TGCGCCAGCAGCCCAAGTGACCGGGACAGGCCGAACACTGAAGCTTTCTTT.

The rearrangement uses TRBV5-1 and TRBJ2-5; maybe TRBD2 (6 bases). V dropped 5 bases and J dropped 1 base, with 9 bases sitting between them. There are 13 residues in the CDR3. CDR1 is SGHRS, CDR2 YFSETQ, per germline. The CDR3 sequence: CASRDSGQETQYF. CDR3 nucleotide sequence: TGCGCCAGCAGAGATAGCGGCCAAGAGACCCAGTACTTC.

The gene calls are TRBV6-6 and TRBJ1-4, with 8 nucleotides matching TRBD1. The germline V gene encodes CDR1 MNHNY and CDR2 SVGAGI (reference sequence). Trimming cost V 6 bases and J 8 bases; bases outside gene matches: 11. This CDR3 is 15 amino acids long. The CDR3 sequence is CASSRRQGNGEKLFF. The CDR3 nucleotides read TGTGCCAGCAGCCGACGACAGGGGAATGGGGAAAAACTGTTTTTT.

The rearrangement links TRBV7-2 to TRBJ2-2; 7 positions match TRBD2. Trimming removed 1 base from V and 11 bases from J; junction bases left unmatched: 4. The CDR3 runs to 13 residues. Germline assignment: CDR1 SGHTA and CDR2 FQGNSA. DNA of the CDR3: TGTGCCAGCAGCTTAGACGGCGGGGGAGAGCTGTTTTTT. Translating it yields CASSLDGGGELFF.

This clone turned up a few times. The chain has TRBV6-6 and TRBJ1-1; a weak D match, TRBD1 (6 bases). The CDR3 has 15 residues. Germline V gene sequence: CDR1 MNHNY, CDR2 SVGAGI (reference sequence). With 5 bases removed from V and 0 bases from J, the gap between germline ends came to 13 bases. CDR3 region: CASSPLTGMNTEAFF. For the CDR3, the DNA is TGTGCCAGCAGTCCGCTTACAGGGATGAACACTGAAGCTTTCTTT.

The V call is TRBV7-2, the J call TRBJ2-3; TRBD2 is a possible D gene (6 bases). The CDR3 consists of 12 residues. Trimming took 5 bases from V and 9 from J, leaving 12 bases between them. Looked up from germline, CDR1 is SGHTA and CDR2 is FQGNSA. The CDR3 DNA sequence: TGTGCCAGCAGCCACCCGGGAGAGACGCAGTATTTT. Protein: CASSHPGETQYF. The variable domain in full, with the rest retrieved from reference TRBV7-2 and TRBJ2-3, is GAGVSQSPSNKVTEKGKDVELRCDPISGHTALYWYRQSLGQGLEFLIYFQGNSAPDKSGLPSDRFSAERTGGSVSTLTIQRTQQEDSAVYLCASSHPGETQYFGPGTRLTVL.

CDR3 sequence: CASSLGMDRTGLNTEAFF. CDR3 sequence (DNA): TGCGCCAGCAGCTTGGGGATGGACAGGACGGGGTTAAATACTGAAGCTTTCTTT. V usage is TRBV5-1 and J usage is TRBJ1-1, with TRBD1 matching over 7 bases. Germline CDR1 reads SGHRS; CDR2 reads YFSETQ. This CDR3 spans 18 amino acids. Trimming removed 0 bases from V and 5 bases from J; junction bases left unmatched: 16.

This chain links TRBV9 with TRBJ2-3; a weak D match, TRBD1 (5 bases). Germline CDR1 and CDR2: SGDLS and YYNGEE. The V gene lost 0 bases and the J gene lost 0 bases, with 11 bases spanning the gap. The CDR3 runs to 16 residues. Here the CDR3 DNA reads TGTGCCAGCAGCGTAGCAGGGCAAACTAGCACAGATACGCAGTATTTT. Protein product: CASSVAGQTSTDTQYF. The full variable domain, in which reference TRBV9 and TRBJ2-3 provide the parts outside the CDR3, is DSGVTQTPKHLITATGQRVTLRCSPRSGDLSVYWYQQSLDQGLQFLIQYYNGEERAKGNILERFSAQQFPDLHSELNLSSLELGDSALYFCASSVAGQTSTDTQYFGPGTRLTVL.